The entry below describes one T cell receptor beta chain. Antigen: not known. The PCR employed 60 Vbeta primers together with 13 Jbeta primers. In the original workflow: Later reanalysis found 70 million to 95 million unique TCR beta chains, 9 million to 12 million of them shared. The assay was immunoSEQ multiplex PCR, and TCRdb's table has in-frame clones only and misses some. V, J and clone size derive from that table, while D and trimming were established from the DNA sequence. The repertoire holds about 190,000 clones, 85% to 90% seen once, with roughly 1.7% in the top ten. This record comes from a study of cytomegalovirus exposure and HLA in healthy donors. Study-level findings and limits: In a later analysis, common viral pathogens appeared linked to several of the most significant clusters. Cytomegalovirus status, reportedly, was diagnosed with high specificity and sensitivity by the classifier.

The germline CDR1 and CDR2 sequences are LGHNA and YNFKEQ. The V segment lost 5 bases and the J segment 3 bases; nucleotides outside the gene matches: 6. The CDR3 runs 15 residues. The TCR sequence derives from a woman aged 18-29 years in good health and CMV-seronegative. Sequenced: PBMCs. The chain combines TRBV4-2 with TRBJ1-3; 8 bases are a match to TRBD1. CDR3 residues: CASSKDRVYGNTIYF. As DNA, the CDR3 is TGTGCCAGCAGCAAGGACAGGGTCTATGGAAACACCATATATTTT.